This T cell receptor (beta chain) is from a study of shared clonotypes between healthy human individuals. About the research overall: Every donor yielded three CD4 naive, three CD4 memory, two CD8 naive and one CD8 memory plate. Study-level points and caveats: Researchers sampled blood only, noting tissue repertoires likely differ.

Comment on this clone: Its antigen is as yet unknown.

Naive CD8 isolation took CD45RO-negative cells positively selected for CCR7 and excluded terminally differentiated effector memory CD45RA+ cells. The authors loaded roughly 180 ng DNA, about 30,000 T cell genomes, into sorted-subset replicate PCRs. The assay was immunoSEQ multiplex PCR, and TCRdb's table has in-frame clones only and misses some. The sample records hundreds of thousands of clones, around 95% being singletons. This clonotype was obtained from a woman in her thirties in good health. The sample comprised naive CD8+ T cells sorted from blood.

The CDR3 reads CASSLSGRALDTQYF. The CDR3 bases are TGTGCCAGCAGTTTATCGGGGAGGGCCTTGGATACGCAGTATTTT. The chain has TRBV28 and TRBJ2-3, with TRBD2 identical over 7 bases. Germline CDR1 is MDHEN and CDR2 is SYDVKM. The CDR3 is 15 amino acids. V shed 1 base and J 6 bases; nucleotides not matched to a gene: 7. The whole variable domain, filled in from reference TRBV28 and TRBJ2-3, reads DVKVTQSSRYLVKRTGEKVFLECVQDMDHENMFWYRQDPGLGLRLIYFSYDVKMKEKGDIPEGYSVSREKKERFSLILESASTNQTSMYLCASSLSGRALDTQYFGPGTRLTVL.